This entry is about one T cell receptor (beta chain). This sample was included in a study of shared clonotypes between healthy human individuals. Overall study context: A few men and two women, aged 18 to 49, were donors. Researchers assigned three CD4 naive, three CD4 memory, two CD8 naive and one CD8 memory plate to each donor.

The germline V gene has CDR1 SGHAT and CDR2 FQNNGV. J lost 1 base, V lost 4 bases, and 1 base had no gene match. This CDR3 is 14 amino acids long. Replicate PCRs run on sorted subsets employed approximately 0.2 ug DNA, roughly 30,000 T cell genomes. Sequencing used immunoSEQ multiplex PCR; TCRdb keeps in-frame clones, though not all of them. Of approximately 2.3 million clones in the sample, over 85% are singletons; the top ten hold 0.39%. Material: naive CD4+ T cells from PBMCs. Stated subset: CD45RA+ positively selected. This receptor was obtained from a man younger than 35 in good health. Some clones in this sample may be carry-over from other donors' samples. The genes are TRBV11-2 and TRBJ2-5; 9 bases line up with TRBD1. The CDR3 reads CASSYRGPQETQYF. CDR3 nucleotide sequence: TGTGCCAGCAGCTACAGGGGGCCCCAAGAGACCCAGTACTTC.